These 8 T cell receptor beta chains came from one sample sequenced in a study of graft-versus-host responses after intestinal transplantation. Their recognized antigens are unknown. Method: immunoSEQ multiplex PCR; TCRdb's copy keeps in-frame clones and lacks some. The sample has about 59,000 clones; almost 95% are singletons. The sequencing used unstimulated CD4+ T cells sorted from spleen or lymph node cells, collected before transplant. Receptors originate from a human donor who was the organ donor for an intestinal transplant.

V and J are TRBV18 and TRBJ1-4; D is ambiguous. CDR3 length equals 11 residues. Germline values: CDR1 KGHSH, CDR2 LQKENI. Trimming took off 6 bases at V and 5 bases at J, with 4 bases between the two ends. The CDR3 DNA reads as TGTGCCAGCTCGGCGAATGAAAAACTGTTTTTT. As protein: CASSANEKLFF. Complete variable domain (other parts from reference TRBV18 and TRBJ1-4): NAGVMQNPRHLVRRRGQEARLRCSPMKGHSHVYWYRQLPEEGLKFMVYLQKENIIDESGMPKERFSAEFPKEGPSILRIQQVVRGDSAAYFCASSANEKLFFGSGTQLSVL.

J is TRBJ2-7 and V is TRBV20-1; no firm D call. This CDR3 has 11 amino acids. V shed 2 bases and J shed 7 bases, with 9 bases lying between them. The germline V gene has CDR1 DFQATT and CDR2 SNEGSKA (reference sequence). The DNA for the CDR3 is TGCAGTGCTAGATTGGGGTTGGAGCAGTACTTC. Amino acids: CSARLGLEQYF.

The chain carries TRBV10-1 and TRBJ1-5; D not certain. In germline, CDR1 is WNHNN, CDR2 SYGVQD (reference sequence). CDR3 length equals 14 residues. Trimming took 9 bases from V and 4 from J, leaving 16 bases between them. CDR3 nucleotides: TGCGCCAGTACGGGCCCCCTTACTAATCAGCCCCAGCATTTT. It encodes CASTGPLTNQPQHF.

The rearrangement links TRBV19 to TRBJ1-1; D perhaps matches TRBD1 (5 bases). Trimming took off 0 bases at V and 5 bases at J, with 16 bases between the two ends. From germline, CDR1 is LNHDA and CDR2 SQIVND (reference sequence). There are 16 residues in the CDR3. The CDR3, as DNA: TGTGCCAGTAGTATAGATAGGGCCAGGGCCTCGACTGAAGCTTTCTTT. It is translated as CASSIDRARASTEAFF.

The gene calls are TRBV30 and TRBJ1-4; D is ambiguous. The CDR3 has 13 residues. Germline V gene sequence: CDR1 GTSNPN, CDR2 SVGIG (reference sequence). Trimming shortened V by 5 bases and J by 8 bases, and 15 bases separated the two germline ends. The CDR3 region has the DNA TGTGCCTGGGTTAAAAGGAACGGCGAAAAACTGTTTTTT. This encodes CAWVKRNGEKLFF.

The chain links TRBV4-3 to TRBJ2-7; D gene uncertain. Germline CDR1 is LGHNA and CDR2 is YSLEER. Trimming pared 0 bases from V and 1 base from J, leaving 4 bases between. The CDR3 has 13 amino acids. The chain's CDR3 is CASSQETSYEQYF. CDR3 coding DNA: TGCGCCAGCAGCCAAGAGACATCCTACGAGCAGTACTTC.

The rearrangement uses TRBV6-5 and TRBJ1-5, with D perhaps matching TRBD1 (6 bases). The length of the CDR3 is 14 residues. V lost 2 bases to trimming and J lost 1 base, with 6 bases between them. Germline V gene data show CDR1 as MNHEY and CDR2 as SVGAGI. CDR3 protein: CASSYGQSNQPQHF. The CDR3 bases are TGTGCCAGCAGTTACGGACAGAGCAATCAGCCCCAGCATTTT.

The rearrangement uses TRBV7-8 and TRBJ2-4; 10 nucleotides agree with TRBD2. The CDR3 sequence is 16 residues long. The germline V gene has CDR1 SGHVS and CDR2 FQNEAQ. Trimming at V came to 0 bases and at J to 9 bases, leaving 8 bases not matched to a gene. CDR3 protein: CASSLAWKRGGTIQYF. CDR3 coding DNA: TGTGCCAGCAGCTTAGCGTGGAAGCGGGGGGGCACCATTCAGTACTTC. Combining the CDR3 with reference TRBV7-8 and TRBJ2-4 gives the whole variable domain GAGVSQSPRYKVAKRGQDVALRCDPISGHVSLFWYQQALGQGPEFLTYFQNEAQLDKSGLPSDRFFAERPEGSVSTLKIQRTQQEDSAVYLCASSLAWKRGGTIQYFGAGTRLSVL.